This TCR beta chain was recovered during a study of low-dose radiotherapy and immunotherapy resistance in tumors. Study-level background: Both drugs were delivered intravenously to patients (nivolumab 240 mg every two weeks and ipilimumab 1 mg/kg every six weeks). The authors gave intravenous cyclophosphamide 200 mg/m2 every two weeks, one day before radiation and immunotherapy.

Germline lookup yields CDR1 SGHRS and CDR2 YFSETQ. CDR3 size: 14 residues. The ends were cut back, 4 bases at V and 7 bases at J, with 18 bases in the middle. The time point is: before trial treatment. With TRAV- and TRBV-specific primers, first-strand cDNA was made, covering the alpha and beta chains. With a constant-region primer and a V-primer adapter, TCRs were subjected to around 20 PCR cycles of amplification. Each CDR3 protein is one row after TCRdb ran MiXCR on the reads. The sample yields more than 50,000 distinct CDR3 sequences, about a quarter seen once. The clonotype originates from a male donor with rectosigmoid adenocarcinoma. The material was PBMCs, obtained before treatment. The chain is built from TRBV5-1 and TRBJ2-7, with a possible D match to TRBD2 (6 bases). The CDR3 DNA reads TGCGCCAGCAGCCTAGGGGACTCGTTGGGGGAGCAGTACTTC. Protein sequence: CASSLGDSLGEQYF. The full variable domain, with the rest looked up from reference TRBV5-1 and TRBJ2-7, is KAGVTQTPRYLIKTRGQQVTLSCSPISGHRSVSWYQQTPGQGLQFLFEYFSETQRNKGNFPGRFSGRQFSNSRSEMNVSTLELGDSALYLCASSLGDSLGEQYFGPGTRLTVT.